A selection of T cell receptor beta chains follows, all from one sample in a study of blood T cell repertoires in COVID-19. Only in-frame clones appear in the TCRdb table, and some are missing; sequencing was by immunoSEQ multiplex PCR. The profile covers 63,000 or so clones, with more than 85% appearing a single time and about 4.2% taken by the ten largest. Sequencing was performed on peripheral blood. These receptor sequences come from a man aged 65 to 79 with active COVID-19. CDR3s include the opening cysteine and the closing phenylalanine or tryptophan. Each record gives: D gene, V gene, clone size, J gene, CDR3 protein, CDR3 DNA. A D gene is named only where the DNA matches it firmly. Not every row has a clone size; where given, it reads once, few, many or a size class.

D: TRBD2
V: TRBV9
size: few
J: TRBJ2-1
CDR3: CASSVVPAGGPLNEQFF
DNA: TGTGCCAGCAGCGTAGTTCCAGCGGGAGGGCCTTTGAATGAGCAGTTCTTC

D: TRBD1
V: TRBV30
size: -
J: TRBJ1-4
CDR3: CAWRRAGGWEKLFF
DNA: TGTGCCTGGAGGCGGGCAGGGGGTTGGGAAAAACTGTTTTTT

D: -
V: TRBV5-1
size: -
J: TRBJ2-7
CDR3: CASSLASGFEQYF
DNA: TGCGCCAGCAGCTTGGCATCCGGGTTCGAGCAGTACTTC

D: TRBD2
V: TRBV6-6
size: -
J: TRBJ2-3
CDR3: CASSIAGSGVTDTQYF
DNA: TGTGCCAGCAGCATAGCGGGATCTGGGGTCACAGATACGCAGTATTTT

D: TRBD1
V: TRBV7-2
size: few
J: TRBJ2-7
CDR3: CASSSGRGGPTYEQYF
DNA: TGTGCCAGCAGCTCAGGGAGAGGGGGCCCGACCTACGAGCAGTACTTC

D: TRBD1
V: TRBV28
size: -
J: TRBJ2-7
CDR3: CASSSTGYEQYF
DNA: TGTGCCAGCAGCTCGACAGGGTACGAGCAGTACTTC

D: TRBD2
V: TRBV25-1
size: -
J: TRBJ2-1
CDR3: CASSDPPSGRSYNEQFF
DNA: TGTGCCAGCAGTGACCCCCCTAGCGGGAGGTCCTACAATGAGCAGTTCTTC

D: TRBD1
V: TRBV7-9
size: -
J: TRBJ1-6
CDR3: CASRYGTGGNVRGSPLHF
DNA: TGTGCCAGCAGATATGGGACAGGGGGGAACGTTCGGGGATCACCCCTCCACTTT

D: -
V: TRBV5-4
size: -
J: TRBJ2-3
CDR3: CASSLGPRGTDTQYF
DNA: TGTGCCAGCAGCTTGGGGCCCCGGGGGACAGATACGCAGTATTTT

D: -
V: TRBV6-5
size: once
J: TRBJ2-7
CDR3: CASSRRYEQYF
DNA: TGTGCCAGCAGTCGGAGGTACGAGCAGTACTTC

D: -
V: TRBV5-1
size: -
J: TRBJ2-5
CDR3: CASSTPTGPQETQYF
DNA: TGCGCCAGCAGCACCCCGACTGGCCCCCAAGAGACCCAGTACTTC

D: -
V: TRBV2
size: few
J: TRBJ2-7
CDR3: CASRGAAYEQYF
DNA: TGTGCCAGCAGGGGGGCAGCATACGAGCAGTACTTC

D: -
V: TRBV7-8
size: -
J: TRBJ1-2
CDR3: CASSPRGGRDYGYTF
DNA: TGTGCCAGCAGCCCCAGGGGAGGGAGGGACTATGGCTACACCTTC

D: -
V: TRBV7-2
size: -
J: TRBJ1-3
CDR3: CASTLPGSSGNTIYF
DNA: TGTGCCAGCACCCTACCGGGGTCCTCTGGAAACACCATATATTTT

D: TRBD2
V: TRBV7-3
size: -
J: TRBJ2-5
CDR3: CASSLERGGYETQYF
DNA: TGTGCCAGCAGCTTAGAACGGGGAGGGTACGAGACCCAGTACTTC

D: TRBD2
V: TRBV11-2
size: -
J: TRBJ2-7
CDR3: CASTPFGLAGVHEQYF
DNA: TGTGCCAGCACCCCGTTTGGCCTAGCGGGAGTCCACGAGCAGTACTTC

D: -
V: TRBV20-1
size: -
J: TRBJ2-5
CDR3: CSAHKETQYF
DNA: TGCAGTGCCCACAAAGAGACCCAGTACTTC

D: TRBD1
V: TRBV6-5
size: -
J: TRBJ1-1
CDR3: CASRVQGTDTEAFF
DNA: TGTGCCAGCAGGGTACAGGGGACAGACACTGAAGCTTTCTTT

D: -
V: TRBV30
size: once
J: TRBJ1-1
CDR3: CASDRQVLGEAFF
DNA: TGTGCCTCCGACCGACAGGTCCTGGGTGAAGCTTTCTTT

D: -
V: TRBV11-3
size: once
J: TRBJ2-7
CDR3: CASSLGGSGPPYEQYF
DNA: TGTGCCAGCAGCTTAGGGGGCAGCGGGCCCCCCTACGAGCAGTACTTC

D: TRBD2
V: TRBV11-2
size: -
J: TRBJ2-5
CDR3: CASSRGLAAQETQYF
DNA: TGTGCCAGCAGCCGGGGACTAGCGGCACAAGAGACCCAGTACTTC

D: TRBD1
V: TRBV6-6
size: -
J: TRBJ2-7
CDR3: CASSYGQGAVGYF
DNA: TGTGCCAGCAGTTACGGTCAGGGGGCGGTGGGGTACTTC

D: -
V: TRBV4-1
size: -
J: TRBJ1-2
CDR3: CASSQGPATNYGYTF
DNA: TGCGCCAGCAGCCAAGGGCCCGCAACTAACTATGGCTACACCTTC

D: TRBD2
V: TRBV7-2
size: -
J: TRBJ2-1
CDR3: CASLAGVAYNEQFF
DNA: TGTGCCAGCCTGGCGGGGGTAGCCTACAATGAGCAGTTCTTC

D: -
V: TRBV6-5
size: -
J: TRBJ2-7
CDR3: CASSYSKRTHPYEQYF
DNA: TGTGCCAGCAGTTACTCGAAGCGGACCCACCCCTACGAGCAGTACTTC

D: TRBD2
V: TRBV7-2
size: once
J: TRBJ2-2
CDR3: CASSPPGGSNTGELFF
DNA: TGTGCCAGCAGCCCCCCGGGAGGGTCGAACACCGGGGAGCTGTTTTTT

D: TRBD2
V: TRBV5-1
size: -
J: TRBJ2-2
CDR3: CASSTGLAGGGPNTGELFF
DNA: TGCGCCAGCAGCACGGGACTAGCGGGAGGGGGACCGAACACCGGGGAGCTGTTTTTT

D: TRBD1
V: TRBV12-5
size: -
J: TRBJ2-7
CDR3: CASAKRQGLSYEQYF
DNA: TGTGCTAGTGCCAAAAGACAGGGCCTCTCCTACGAGCAGTACTTC

D: TRBD2
V: TRBV7-2
size: few
J: TRBJ2-1
CDR3: CASSPQPGLAGWDEQFF
DNA: TGTGCCAGCAGCCCGCAGCCGGGACTAGCGGGATGGGATGAGCAGTTCTTC